This TCR beta chain was profiled in a study of blood T cell repertoires in COVID-19. The data were produced by immunoSEQ multiplex PCR, yet TCRdb's version contains in-frame clones alone and is incomplete. The table shows under 250,000 clones, with more than 80% occurring only once. The germline V gene encodes CDR1 MGHRA and CDR2 YSYEKL. V shed 1 base and J shed 4 bases, with 10 bases lying between them. The CDR3 contains 14 residues. The TCR was taken from a woman younger than 30 in a cohort exposed to, infected with or recovered from COVID-19 (not recorded which). The J gene is TRBJ1-1, the V gene TRBV4-1; TRBD1 is a possible D gene (5 bases). Sequenced sample: PBMCs or T cells enriched from blood (not recorded which). CDR3 sequence: CASSQGGRGTEAFF. The CDR3 DNA is TGCGCCAGCAGCCAAGGGGGAAGGGGCACTGAAGCTTTCTTT.